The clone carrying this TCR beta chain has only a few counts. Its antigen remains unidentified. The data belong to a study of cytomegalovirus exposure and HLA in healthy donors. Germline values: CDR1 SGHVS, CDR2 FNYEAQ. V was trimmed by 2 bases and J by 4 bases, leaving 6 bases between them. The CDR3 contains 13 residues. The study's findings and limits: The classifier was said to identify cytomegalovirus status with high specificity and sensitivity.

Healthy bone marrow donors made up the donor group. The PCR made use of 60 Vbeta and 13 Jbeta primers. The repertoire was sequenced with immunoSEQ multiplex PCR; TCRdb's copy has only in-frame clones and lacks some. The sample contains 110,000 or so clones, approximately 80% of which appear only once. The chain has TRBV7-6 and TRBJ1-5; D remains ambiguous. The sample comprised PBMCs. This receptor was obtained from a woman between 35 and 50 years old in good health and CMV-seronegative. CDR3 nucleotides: TGTGCCAGCAGCTTATTGGAGAATCAGCCCCAGCATTTT. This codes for CASSLLENQPQHF. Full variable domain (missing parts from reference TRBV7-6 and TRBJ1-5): GAGVSQSPRYKVTKRGQDVALRCDPISGHVSLYWYRQALGQGPEFLTYFNYEAQQDKSGLPNDRFSAERPEGSISTLTIQRTEQRDSAMYRCASSLLENQPQHFGDGTRLSIL.